Presented here are 11 T cell receptor beta chains from one specimen sequenced in a study of T cells after yellow fever vaccination. Each CDR3 protein gets one entry after TCRdb re-called the 5' RACE reads with MiXCR. The sample has around 500,000 distinct CDR3 sequences, 21% seen once; the top ten hold about a sixth. Here the sequenced sample was PBMCs, taken about 21 days after the first yellow fever vaccination. The origin of the receptors is a man between 18 and 35 years old who received the YFV17D yellow fever vaccine.

This clonotype was counted between two and nine times. Written as DNA, the CDR3 is TGTGCCAGCAGCGTCGACTCCAGGGTTCACGGAGGGAACACTGAAGCTTTCTTT. Translating it yields CASSVDSRVHGGNTEAFF. This chain connects TRBV11-2 to TRBJ1-1; possibly TRBD1 for D (5 bases). The V end lost 5 bases, the J end lost 1 base, and 23 bases lay between the germline ends. This CDR3 has 18 amino acids. Germline-derived CDR1 and CDR2 are SGHAT and FQNNGV. Full variable domain (missing parts from reference TRBV11-2 and TRBJ1-1): EAGVAQSPRYKIIEKRQSVAFWCNPISGHATLYWYQQILGQGPKLLIQFQNNGVVDDSQLPKDRFSAERLKGVDSTLKIQPAKLEDSAVYLCASSVDSRVHGGNTEAFFGQGTRLTVV.

This clonotype was picked up a small number of times. The gene calls are TRBV4-3 and TRBJ2-5; 15 nucleotides line up with TRBD2. The CDR3 is 16 residues long. Looked up from germline, CDR1 is LGHNA and CDR2 is YSLEER. J lost 4 bases, V lost 4 bases, and 4 bases had no gene match. This chain's CDR3 is CASSPRTSGGAETQYF. CDR3 DNA: TGCGCCAGCAGCCCGCGGACTAGCGGGGGGGCAGAGACCCAGTACTTC.

This clonotype was observed a handful of times. V usage is TRBV4-1 and J usage is TRBJ1-2; the D gene is possibly TRBD1 (5 bases). In germline, CDR1 is MGHRA, CDR2 YSYEKL. CDR3 length equals 15 residues. Between the trimmed V and J ends, which lost 2 bases and 2 bases, there was a span of 12 bases. This chain's CDR3 is CASSQRGTLNYGYTF. CDR3 sequence (DNA): TGCGCCAGCAGCCAACGGGGGACCCTAAACTATGGCTACACCTTC.

The J gene is TRBJ2-1, the V gene TRBV20-1; D possibly matches TRBD1 or TRBD2 (6 bases each). This CDR3 comprises 17 residues. Trimming left V 2 bases short and J 0 bases short, with 17 bases between. The germline V gene has CDR1 DFQATT and CDR2 SNEGSKA (reference sequence). CDR3 bases: TGCAGTGCTAGAACGGTCGGGGGCGCTAGCTCCTACAATGAGCAGTTCTTC. It yields the protein CSARTVGGASSYNEQFF.

V gene TRBV12-3 or TRBV12-4 combines with J gene TRBJ1-5, with D perhaps TRBD1 (5 bases). V shed 6 bases and J shed 0 bases, with 12 bases lying between them. This CDR3 comprises 15 residues. Here the CDR3 reads CASSQQALSNQPQHF. Here the CDR3 DNA reads TGTGCCAGCAGCCAACAGGCCCTTAGCAATCAGCCCCAGCATTTT.

This clonotype showed up just a few times. The J gene is TRBJ2-7, the V gene TRBV7-2; TRBD2 is a possible D gene (6 bases). From germline, CDR1 is SGHTA and CDR2 FQGNSA. Trimming pared 2 bases from V and 4 bases from J, leaving 15 bases between. This CDR3 region has 15 residues. The CDR3 DNA reads as TGTGCCAGCAGCTTATTCAGCGGGCTAGCTTACGAGCAGTACTTC. Its protein product is CASSLFSGLAYEQYF.

The chain has TRBV7-3 and TRBJ2-1; the match to TRBD1 covers 8 bases. With 6 bases clipped from V and 9 bases from J, the junction kept 7 bases outside the gene matches. The CDR3 is 13 residues long. Germline CDR1 reads SGHTA; CDR2 reads FQGTGA. CDR3 sequence reads: CASSIAGGGEQFF. Here the CDR3 DNA reads TGTGCCAGCAGTATCGCAGGGGGCGGTGAGCAGTTCTTC.

This chain connects TRBV9 to TRBJ2-3; 8 bases line up with TRBD2. The V gene end was trimmed by 0 bases and the J gene end by 1 base; junction bases not matched to a gene: 7. The CDR3 loop spans 17 amino acids. CDR1 and CDR2 (germline): SGDLS, YYNGEE. The CDR3 nucleotides read TGTGCCAGCAGCGTAGCAGGAGCGGGGGCCGGCACAGATACGCAGTATTTT. This encodes CASSVAGAGAGTDTQYF.

This clonotype has only a few counts. This sequence joins TRBV7-9 and TRBJ2-3; tentatively, D is TRBD1 (6 bases). CDR3 length: 13 amino acids. The germline V gene has CDR1 SEHNR and CDR2 FQNEAQ (reference sequence). Trimming removed 2 bases at V and 5 bases at J, with 8 bases between. CDR3 loop: CASSLTGIDTQYF. Here the CDR3 DNA reads TGTGCCAGCAGCTTAACAGGGATAGATACGCAGTATTTT.

The V gene is TRBV7-6, the J gene TRBJ2-2, with 10 bases aligning to TRBD2. The V segment lost 7 bases and the J segment 7 bases; nucleotides outside the gene matches: 12. Germline-derived CDR1 and CDR2 are SGHVS and FNYEAQ. The CDR3 runs 16 residues. The CDR3 here is CASTSLAGGLGGELFF. The CDR3 bases are TGTGCCAGCACCTCCTTAGCGGGGGGACTTGGCGGGGAGCTGTTTTTT.

This clonotype showed up just a few times. Mismatch with germline at one junction end may stem from a read error. The chain combines TRBV7-7 with TRBJ2-1; TRBD2 aligns across 7 bases. The germline V gene has CDR1 SSHAT and CDR2 FNYEAQ (reference sequence). The CDR3 is 13 residues long. CDR3 in amino acids: CASSRSGDLFQFF. The CDR3, as DNA: TGTGCTAGCAGCAGAAGCGGGGACCTCTTCCAGTTCTTC. Full variable domain (rest looked up from reference TRBV7-7 and TRBJ2-1): GAGVSQSPRYKVTKRGQDVTLRCDPISSHATLYWYQQALGQGPEFLTYFNYEAQPDKSGLPSDRFSAERPEGSISTLTIQRTEQRDSAMYRCASSRSGDLFQFFGPGTRLTVL.